This TCR beta chain appears in the sequencing data of a study of T-cell reconstitution after alpha-beta-depleted transplantation in children. TCRbeta library construction was performed incorporating unique molecular identifiers. Using its own MiXCR run on the PCR reads, TCRdb lists one record per CDR3 protein. The sample shows about 130,000 distinct CDR3 sequences, roughly 9.7% of them seen only once. Trimming took off 2 bases at V and 6 bases at J, with 35 bases between the two ends. The CDR3 extends over 21 amino acids. CDR1 and CDR2 (germline): DFQATT, SNEGSKA (reference sequence). The chain couples TRBV20-1 to TRBJ2-1; perhaps D is TRBD1 or TRBD2 (5 bases each). The clonotype was recovered from a girl in the first two years of life who had a stem cell transplant for combined immunodeficiency, so the T cells may come from the graft donor. The starting material was PBMCs, mostly from graft donor cells, obtained 180 days after TCRalphabeta/CD19-depleted stem cell transplant. CDR3 region: CSARREERIPGPLRGSNEQFF. CDR3 DNA: TGCAGTGCTAGAAGGGAAGAACGAATACCGGGACCCCTGAGGGGTTCCAATGAGCAGTTCTTC.